This T cell receptor beta chain was captured in a study of molecular identifiers for immune sequencing clone quantification. TCRdb re-called the PCR reads with MiXCR, one entry per CDR3 protein. This sample yields around 470,000 distinct CDR3 sequences, of which 20% to 25% are seen a single time; 0.7% to 0.95% belongs to the top ten. The CDR3 has 15 residues. After removal of 6 bases from V and 2 bases from J, the junction contained 6 bases not matched to a gene. Germline CDR1 and CDR2: SGHTA and FQGNSA. This chain uses TRBV7-2 with TRBJ2-3; TRBD1 matches at 9 bases. The TCR originated in a human donor in good health. Some libraries in this study had Jurkat cell RNA spiked in. Material for sequencing was naive CD8+ T cells from blood, with Jurkat cell RNA spiked in. As for subset: FACS-sorted CD8+CD4-CCR7+CD45RA+ naive T cells. Here the CDR3 reads CASRTGTGFTDTQYF. The CDR3 bases are TGTGCCAGCAGGACCGGGACAGGGTTCACAGATACGCAGTATTTT. Looking up the rest from reference TRBV7-2 and TRBJ2-3 gives the full variable domain: GAGVSQSPSNKVTEKGKDVELRCDPISGHTALYWYRQSLGQGLEFLIYFQGNSAPDKSGLPSDRFSAERTGGSVSTLTIQRTQQEDSAVYLCASRTGTGFTDTQYFGPGTRLTVL.